These 15 T cell receptor beta chains were all obtained from the same sample, sequenced in a study of blood T cells in healthy people across ages. With a J-beta primer mix and a sample-barcoded 5' primer, a second PCR ran about 6 to 11 cycles. TCRdb reprocessed the 5' RACE reads with MiXCR, giving one entry per CDR3 protein. The sample lists about 1.5 million distinct CDR3 sequences, 35% to 45% occurring once. Material for sequencing was blood. These receptors all stem from a woman aged 18-29 years in good health.

The chain has TRBV10-3 and TRBJ2-5; D perhaps matches TRBD2 (7 bases). Between the trimmed V and J ends, which lost 6 bases and 5 bases, there was a span of 13 bases. Germline CDR1 reads ENHRY; CDR2 reads SYGVKD. The CDR3 contains 13 residues. The CDR3 DNA follows: TGTGCCATCAGCCTACAGGGAGGGGAGACCCAGTACTTC. Translating gives CAISLQGGETQYF.

Only a few counts were recorded for this clonotype. The chain couples TRBV12-3 or TRBV12-4 to TRBJ2-5; tentatively, D is TRBD1 or TRBD2 (5 bases each). This CDR3 is 13 amino acids long. V dropped 5 bases and J dropped 9 bases, with 16 bases sitting between them. CDR3 protein: CASSQESRGAQYF. CDR3 bases: TGTGCCAGCAGTCAAGAGTCACGAGGGGCCCAGTACTTC.

As for this clonotype: Sequence at one end of the junction differs from germline and may be a read error. V gene TRBV20-1 combines with J gene TRBJ2-7; 9 bases align to TRBD2. Per the germline V gene, CDR1 is DFQATT and CDR2 is SNEGSKA (reference sequence). This CDR3 comprises 14 residues. CDR3 sequence: CSTSRASGDYEQYF. In DNA, the CDR3 is TGCAGTACTAGTAGAGCTAGCGGGGACTACGAGCAGTACTTC.

The chain links TRBV4-3 to TRBJ2-3; D might be TRBD2 (5 bases). Trimming took 1 base from V and 7 from J, leaving 18 bases between them. CDR3 length equals 16 residues. Germline loops: CDR1 LGHNA, CDR2 YSLEER. The CDR3 region has the DNA TGCGCCAGCAGCCAAGGTCTCGGGGATTGGTCGAATACGCAGTATTTT. This translates into CASSQGLGDWSNTQYF.

The V gene is TRBV12-3 or TRBV12-4, the J gene TRBJ1-4, with D possibly being TRBD1 (5 bases). The CDR3 is 17 amino acids. V lost 4 bases and J 2 bases, leaving 17 bases between the germline ends. In DNA, the CDR3 is TGTGCCAGCAGTTCAAACGGAGGGGTGGAGACTAATGAAAAACTGTTTTTT. Residues: CASSSNGGVETNEKLFF.

This clonotype was counted a few times. This chain links TRBV27 with TRBJ2-1, with 9 bases fitting TRBD2. V lost 2 bases and J lost 7; bases outside the gene matches: 6. The CDR3 has 15 amino acids. Germline lookup yields CDR1 MNHEY and CDR2 SMNVEV (reference sequence). The CDR3 DNA reads as TGTGCCAGCAGTTTAGATGTTAGCGGGAGAAATGAGCAGTTCTTC. As protein: CASSLDVSGRNEQFF.

The rearrangement joins TRBV11-2 to TRBJ2-5; no firm D call. The end of the DNA aligns better with TRBJ2-7, so the J call may be wrong. Germline V gene lookup returns CDR1 SGHAT and CDR2 FQNNGV. The CDR3 covers 14 residues. CDR3 sequence reads: CASRVGQFGYEQYF. CDR3 in DNA: TGTGCCAGCCGCGTCGGCCAGTTTGGGTACGAGCAGTACTTC.

V usage is TRBV28 and J usage is TRBJ2-1; 7 nucleotides line up with TRBD2. TRBJ2-7 matches the DNA end more closely, so the J call is doubtful. Germline V gene lookup returns CDR1 MDHEN and CDR2 SYDVKM. The length of the CDR3 is 17 residues. CDR3 sequence reads: CASSPSRGSGNYNEQYF. The CDR3 DNA reads as TGTGCCAGCAGTCCATCGAGGGGAAGCGGGAACTACAATGAGCAGTACTTC.

This chain links TRBV20-1 with TRBJ2-5; 7 bases map to TRBD1. V dropped 5 bases and J dropped 5; count of bases not matched to a gene: 11. The CDR3 has 14 residues. Germline loops: CDR1 DFQATT, CDR2 SNEGSKA (reference sequence). In DNA form, the CDR3 reads TGCAGTGCTGGAATCGACAGGGCGGGTGAGACCCAGTACTTC. Its translation is CSAGIDRAGETQYF.

The V call is TRBV5-1, the J call TRBJ2-1; unclear D gene. The germline gives CDR1 SGHRS, CDR2 YFSETQ. Trimming took off 5 bases at V and 6 bases at J, with 12 bases between the two ends. The CDR3 spans 13 residues. CDR3 region: CASRDSPPNEQFF. DNA of the CDR3: TGCGCCAGCAGGGATTCACCCCCCAATGAGCAGTTCTTC.

V usage is TRBV5-1 and J usage is TRBJ2-3; 12 bases are a match to TRBD2. CDR1 is SGHRS and CDR2 is YFSETQ in the germline V gene. The V gene end was trimmed by 5 bases and the J gene end by 2 bases; junction bases not matched to a gene: 9. The length of the CDR3 is 17 residues. The CDR3, as DNA: TGCGCCAGCAGTGGGACTAGCGGGTTAAGCCCCACAGATACGCAGTATTTT. It yields the protein CASSGTSGLSPTDTQYF.

The gene calls are TRBV20-1 and TRBJ2-3; 7 bases align to TRBD2. The V gene's germline CDR1 is DFQATT and CDR2 SNEGSKA (reference sequence). Losses at the gene ends were 1 base for V and 3 bases for J; bases not matched to a gene: 4. This CDR3 has 14 amino acids. CDR3 nucleotides: TGCAGTGCTAGAGGGGCGGGGGATACAGATACGCAGTATTTT. It codes for CSARGAGDTDTQYF.

This sequence joins TRBV4-3 and TRBJ2-1; a weak D match, TRBD2 (5 bases). The DNA end favors TRBJ2-7, so the J call may be wrong. The CDR3 has 15 residues. The germline CDR1 and CDR2 sequences are LGHNA and YSLEER. CDR3 loop: CASSQWADSYNEQYF. The CDR3 nucleotides are TGCGCCAGCAGCCAATGGGCGGACTCCTACAATGAGCAGTACTTC.

The rearrangement links TRBV11-2 to TRBJ2-5; D unresolved. Germline CDR1 is SGHAT and CDR2 is FQNNGV. V shed 4 bases and J shed 2 bases, with 11 bases lying between them. This CDR3 has 14 amino acids. The CDR3 reads CASSSLRPQETQYF. The CDR3 DNA is TGTGCCAGCAGCTCTTTGCGGCCACAAGAGACCCAGTACTTC.

The DNA for the CDR3 is TGTGCCAGCAGCCCCATCTATGAGCAGTTCTTC. This encodes CASSPIYEQFF. V usage is TRBV7-9 and J usage is TRBJ2-1; D unresolved. The CDR3 covers 11 residues. The ends were cut back, 5 bases at V and 8 bases at J, with 7 bases in the middle. Germline lookup yields CDR1 SEHNR and CDR2 FQNEAQ (reference sequence).